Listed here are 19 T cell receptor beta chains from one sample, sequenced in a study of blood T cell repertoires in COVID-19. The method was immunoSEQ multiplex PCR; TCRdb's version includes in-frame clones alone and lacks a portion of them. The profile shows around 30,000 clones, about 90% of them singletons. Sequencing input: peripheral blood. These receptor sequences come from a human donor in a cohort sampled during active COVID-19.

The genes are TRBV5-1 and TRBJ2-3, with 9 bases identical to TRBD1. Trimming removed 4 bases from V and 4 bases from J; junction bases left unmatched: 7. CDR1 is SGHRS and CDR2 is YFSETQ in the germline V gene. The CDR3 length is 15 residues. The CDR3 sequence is CASSQQGAAADTQYF. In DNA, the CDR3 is TGCGCCAGCAGCCAACAGGGGGCAGCGGCAGATACGCAGTATTTT.

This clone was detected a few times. The CDR3 DNA sequence: TGTGCCAGCAGCCCGCGCCTGGCGGTAGGCTATGGCTACACCTTC. Encoded protein: CASSPRLAVGYGYTF. The V gene is TRBV7-9, the J gene TRBJ1-2; D ambiguous. V dropped 5 bases and J dropped 4 bases, with 17 bases sitting between them. This CDR3 comprises 15 residues. CDR1 is SEHNR and CDR2 is FQNEAQ in the germline V gene (reference sequence).

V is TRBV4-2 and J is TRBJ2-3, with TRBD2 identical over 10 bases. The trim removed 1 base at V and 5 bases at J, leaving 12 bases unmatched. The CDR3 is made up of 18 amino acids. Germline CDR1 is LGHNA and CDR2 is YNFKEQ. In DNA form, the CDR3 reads TGTGCCAGCAGCCAAGTTGTCGCGCTAGCGGGAGCTGGAGATACGCAGTATTTT. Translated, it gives CASSQVVALAGAGDTQYF.

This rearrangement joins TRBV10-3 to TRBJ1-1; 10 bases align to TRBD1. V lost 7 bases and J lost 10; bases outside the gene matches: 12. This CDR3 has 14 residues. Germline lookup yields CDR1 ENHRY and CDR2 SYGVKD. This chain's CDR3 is CAIMGWDRGAGAFF. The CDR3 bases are TGTGCCATCATGGGTTGGGACAGGGGCGCCGGAGCTTTCTTT.

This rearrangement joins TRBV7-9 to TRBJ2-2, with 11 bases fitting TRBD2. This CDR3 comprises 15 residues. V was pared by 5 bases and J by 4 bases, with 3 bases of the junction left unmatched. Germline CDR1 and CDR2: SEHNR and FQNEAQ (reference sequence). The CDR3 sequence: CASSLGLAGTGELFF. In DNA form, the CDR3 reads TGTGCCAGCAGCCTAGGACTAGCGGGCACCGGGGAGCTGTTTTTT.

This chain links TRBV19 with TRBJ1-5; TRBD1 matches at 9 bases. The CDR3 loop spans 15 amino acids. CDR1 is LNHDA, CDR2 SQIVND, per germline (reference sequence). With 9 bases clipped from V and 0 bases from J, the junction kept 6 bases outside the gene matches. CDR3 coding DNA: TGTGCCAGCCGTGGGACAGGGATTAGCAATCAGCCCCAGCATTTT. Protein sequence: CASRGTGISNQPQHF.

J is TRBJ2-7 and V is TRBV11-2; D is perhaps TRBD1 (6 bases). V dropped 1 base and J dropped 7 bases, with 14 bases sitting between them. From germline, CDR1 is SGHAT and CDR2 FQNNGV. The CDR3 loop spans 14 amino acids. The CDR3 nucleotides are TGTGCCAGCAGCTTAGGGGGGACAATAGGTGAGCAGTACGTC. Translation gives CASSLGGTIGEQYV.

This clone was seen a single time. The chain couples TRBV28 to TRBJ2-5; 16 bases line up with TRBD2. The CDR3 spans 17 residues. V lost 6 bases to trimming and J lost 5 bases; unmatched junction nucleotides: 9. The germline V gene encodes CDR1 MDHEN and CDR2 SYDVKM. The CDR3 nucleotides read TGTGCCAGCAGAGATACGGGACTAGCGGGGGGGCCTGAGACCCAGTACTTC. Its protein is CASRDTGLAGGPETQYF.

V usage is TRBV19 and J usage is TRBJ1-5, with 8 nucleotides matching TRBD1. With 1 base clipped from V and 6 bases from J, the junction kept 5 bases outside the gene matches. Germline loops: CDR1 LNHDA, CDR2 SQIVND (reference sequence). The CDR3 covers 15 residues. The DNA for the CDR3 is TGTGCCAGTAGTATAGGGCAGGGGGCGGGTCAGCCCCAGCATTTT. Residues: CASSIGQGAGQPQHF.

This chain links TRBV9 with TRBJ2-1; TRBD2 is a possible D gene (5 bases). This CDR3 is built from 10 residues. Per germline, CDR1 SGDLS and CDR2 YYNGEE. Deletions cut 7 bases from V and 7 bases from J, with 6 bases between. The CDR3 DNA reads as TGTGCCAGCGAGGGAAATGAGCAGTTCTTC. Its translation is CASEGNEQFF.

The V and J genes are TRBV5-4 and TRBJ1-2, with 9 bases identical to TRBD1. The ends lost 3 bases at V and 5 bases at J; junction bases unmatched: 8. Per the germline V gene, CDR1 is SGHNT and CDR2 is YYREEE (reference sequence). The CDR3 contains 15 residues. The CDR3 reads CASSSGQGLGYGYTF. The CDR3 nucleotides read TGTGCCAGCAGCTCTGGACAGGGGTTAGGGTATGGCTACACCTTC.

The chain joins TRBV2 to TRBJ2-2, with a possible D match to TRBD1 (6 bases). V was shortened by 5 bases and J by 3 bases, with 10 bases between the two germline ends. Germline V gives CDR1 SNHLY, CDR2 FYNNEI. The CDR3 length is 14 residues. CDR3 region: CASSLQGYTGELFF. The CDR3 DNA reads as TGTGCCAGCAGTTTACAGGGATACACCGGGGAGCTGTTTTTT.

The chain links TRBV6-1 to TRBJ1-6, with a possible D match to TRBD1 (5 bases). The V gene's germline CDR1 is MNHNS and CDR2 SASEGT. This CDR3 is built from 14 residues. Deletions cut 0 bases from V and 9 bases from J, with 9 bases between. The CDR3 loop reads CASSEAQGGSPLHF. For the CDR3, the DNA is TGTGCCAGCAGTGAAGCGCAGGGAGGTTCACCCCTCCACTTT.

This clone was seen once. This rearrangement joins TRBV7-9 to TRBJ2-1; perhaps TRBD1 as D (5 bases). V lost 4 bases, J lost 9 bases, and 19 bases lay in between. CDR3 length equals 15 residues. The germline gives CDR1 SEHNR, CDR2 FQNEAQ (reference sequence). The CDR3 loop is CASSWATYRSAEQFF. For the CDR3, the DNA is TGTGCCAGCAGCTGGGCGACTTACAGGTCGGCTGAGCAGTTCTTC.

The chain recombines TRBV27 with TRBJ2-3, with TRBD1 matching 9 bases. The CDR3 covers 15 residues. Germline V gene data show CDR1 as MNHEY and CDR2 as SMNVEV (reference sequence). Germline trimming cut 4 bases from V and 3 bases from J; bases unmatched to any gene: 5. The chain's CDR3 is CASSSRTGETDTQYF. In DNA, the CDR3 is TGTGCCAGCAGTTCCAGGACAGGGGAGACAGATACGCAGTATTTT.

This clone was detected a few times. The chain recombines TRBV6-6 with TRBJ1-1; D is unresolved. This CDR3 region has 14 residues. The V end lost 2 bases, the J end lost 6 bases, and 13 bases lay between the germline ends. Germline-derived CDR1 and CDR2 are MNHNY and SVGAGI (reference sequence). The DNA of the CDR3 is TGTGCCAGCAGTTACCCCGAGGCGGGAGCTGAAGCTTTCTTT. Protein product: CASSYPEAGAEAFF.

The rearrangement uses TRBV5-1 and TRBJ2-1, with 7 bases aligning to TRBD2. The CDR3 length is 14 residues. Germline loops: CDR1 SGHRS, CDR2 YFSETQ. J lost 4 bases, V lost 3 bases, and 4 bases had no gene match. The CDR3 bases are TGCGCCAGCAGCTCCAGACTAGCATACAATGAGCAGTTCTTC. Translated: CASSSRLAYNEQFF.

The CDR3 DNA is TGTGCCATCAGTCCTGCCGGGACCGGGGAGCTGTTTTTT. Residues: CAISPAGTGELFF. The V gene is TRBV10-3, the J gene TRBJ2-2; D ambiguous. CDR3 length: 13 amino acids. The V and J ends lost 5 bases and 5 bases respectively, with 9 bases between them. Germline V lookup: CDR1 ENHRY, CDR2 SYGVKD.

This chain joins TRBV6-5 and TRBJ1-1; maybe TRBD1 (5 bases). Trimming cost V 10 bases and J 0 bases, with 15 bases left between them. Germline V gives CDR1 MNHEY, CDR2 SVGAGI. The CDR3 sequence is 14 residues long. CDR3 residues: CATGTGEMNTEAFF. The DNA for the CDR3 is TGTGCCACTGGGACTGGGGAGATGAACACTGAAGCTTTCTTT.